This is a list of T cell receptor beta chains from one sample in a study of beta chain features in type 1 diabetes. TCRdb's table, derived via immunoSEQ multiplex PCR, lists solely in-frame clones and lacks some. The sample lists about 330,000 clones; approximately 11% were seen once. Sequenced: naive CD4+ T cells from blood. These receptors were obtained from a woman aged 25 to 39 in good health. Each CDR3 is given with its conserved first and last residue. The D gene is left open where the match is weak. Size is stated for part of the rows, as once, few or many counts, or as a class when the clone is expanded.

TGTGCCAGCCATAAGGGGGGGGCAGATACGCAGTATTTT	CASHKGGADTQYF	NA	NA	TRBV2	TRBJ2-3
TGTGCCAGCACCCTGCTGGCGGGTCTCGACGAGCAGTACTTC	CASTLLAGLDEQYF	NA	NA	TRBV28	TRBJ2-7
TGCAGCGTCTCCGGGACTAGGGGAGGCATTCAGTACTTC	CSVSGTRGGIQYF	many	TRBD2	TRBV29-1	TRBJ2-4
TGTGCCAGCAGCCATTCTCCGGGACAGTTGTCCGGGGAGCTGTTTTTT	CASSHSPGQLSGELFF	few	TRBD1	TRBV4-2	TRBJ2-2
TGTGCCTGGAGTTCGCCCCGATATAGCGGCCGACAAGAGACCCAGTACTTC	CAWSSPRYSGRQETQYF	NA	NA	TRBV30	TRBJ2-5
TGTGCCAGCAGCCTTGTCCCCCCGGGAGGTAGCACAGATACGCAGTATTTT	CASSLVPPGGSTDTQYF	NA	TRBD2	TRBV7-2	TRBJ2-3
TGTGCCAGCAGCATGACTAGCGGGAGTGGCTATGAGCAGTTCTTC	CASSMTSGSGYEQFF	NA	TRBD2	TRBV7-9	TRBJ2-1
TGCAGCGTTGAAGTTTGGGGGGGATTACCGGAGCAGTTCTTC	CSVEVWGGLPEQFF	few	TRBD2	TRBV29-1	TRBJ2-1
TGTGCCAGCAGCGTATTCGGGAGCTTCACAGATACGCAGTATTTT	CASSVFGSFTDTQYF	few	NA	TRBV9	TRBJ2-3
TGTGCCAGCTCACCAAGTGGAGGGCCTTACTACAATGAGCAGTTCTTC	CASSPSGGPYYNEQFF	NA	NA	TRBV18	TRBJ2-1
TGCGCCAGCAGCCTCGTTCGGACTAGTTCCAGCGAGCAGTACTTC	CASSLVRTSSSEQYF	NA	TRBD2	TRBV4-1	TRBJ2-7
TGTGCCAGCTCACCCGGACAAAACAATCAGCCCCAGCATTTT	CASSPGQNNQPQHF	few	NA	TRBV18	TRBJ1-5
TGTGCCAGCAGCCTAATGACAGGGTTGAACACTGAAGCTTTCTTT	CASSLMTGLNTEAFF	NA	TRBD1	TRBV5-6	TRBJ1-1
TGTGCCAGCAGCTCCGGACAATCTTATAATGAGCAGTTCTTC	CASSSGQSYNEQFF	few	NA	TRBV11-1	TRBJ2-1